Listed below are T cell receptor beta chains from one sample, sequenced in a study of blood T cell repertoires in COVID-19. Sequencing used immunoSEQ multiplex PCR; TCRdb keeps in-frame clones, though not all of them. The sample comprises fewer than 200,000 clones, 70% to 90% of which are singletons, and about 1.9% rests with the top ten. Sequenced input: peripheral blood. Receptors originate from a man younger than 35 who had recovered from COVID-19. Each CDR3 is given with its conserved first and last residue. The D gene is left open where the match is weak.

TRBD1	TRBV7-2	15	TRBJ2-7	CASTPGQGYSYEQYF
TRBD1	TRBV12-3/TRBV12-4	12	TRBJ2-7	CASSIRQGEQYF
NA	TRBV9	16	TRBJ1-2	CASSANRALADYGYTF
NA	TRBV5-5	12	TRBJ1-2	CASSPQYYGYTF
TRBD2	TRBV4-3	17	TRBJ2-4	CASSPGGSFGSKNIQYF
NA	TRBV5-5	13	TRBJ1-2	CASSLPGAYGYTF
NA	TRBV13	15	TRBJ2-5	CASSLPGGDQETQYF
NA	TRBV12-3/TRBV12-4	12	TRBJ2-2	CASSLGQGELFF
NA	TRBV29-1	13	TRBJ1-2	CSVLWDWGYGYTF
TRBD1	TRBV10-3	14	TRBJ2-7	CAISLRDRGAEQYF
NA	TRBV27	14	TRBJ2-3	CASSLYTGMDTQYF
TRBD2	TRBV18	17	TRBJ2-3	CASSPPSKTSGRDTQYF
NA	TRBV11-2	13	TRBJ2-1	CASSLAPDNEQFF
NA	TRBV7-2	14	TRBJ1-1	CASSLTAPRTEAFF
NA	TRBV11-2	12	TRBJ2-5	CASSLKAGTQYF
NA	TRBV11-3	13	TRBJ2-2	CASSLVNTGELFF
TRBD1	TRBV29-1	11	TRBJ1-2	CSAWTGYGYTF
TRBD2	TRBV5-1	15	TRBJ2-3	CASLLEGSGRDTQYF
TRBD2	TRBV19	15	TRBJ2-1	CASTAGAGSKDEQFF
NA	TRBV6-4	14	TRBJ1-1	CASRLTNMNTEAFF
TRBD2	TRBV7-2	16	TRBJ2-2	CASSLVVASGSGELFF
NA	TRBV6-5	16	TRBJ1-4	CASSYQPPLSGEKLFF
NA	TRBV29-1	14	TRBJ2-2	CSVVSGQNTGELFF
TRBD1	TRBV9	17	TRBJ2-2	CASSALPGQGYTGELFF
TRBD1	TRBV5-5	15	TRBJ2-7	CASSFGTGFSYEQYF
TRBD2	TRBV7-9	15	TRBJ2-7	CASSLGSGRANEQYF
TRBD1	TRBV11-3	15	TRBJ1-1	CASSSSGTGGTEAFF
TRBD1	TRBV12-3/TRBV12-4	13	TRBJ1-5	CASSENYRDRGHF
NA	TRBV6-5	12	TRBJ1-2	CASTYYSENYTF
TRBD1	TRBV27	16	TRBJ1-6	CASSLSGTGFRSPLHF